A selection of T cell receptor beta chains follows, all from one sample in a study of T cells in tumors after PD-1 blockade. Clones were read by immunoSEQ multiplex PCR, and TCRdb kept only the in-frame ones, dropping some. The table includes about 34,000 clones, roughly 76% detected once. The source material was PBMCs, sampled after anti-PD-1 treatment. The receptors derive from a human donor with basal cell carcinoma. The CDR3 runs from the conserved cysteine through the conserved F or W. D genes are given only for firm matches. The size field is filled for only some rows; it gives once, few, many or a size class.

clone_size d_call j_call v_call cdr3_nt cdr3_aa
NA NA TRBJ2-2 TRBV19 TGTGCCAGTAGTTCTCGAAGGAACACCGGGGAGCTGTTTTTT CASSSRRNTGELFF
NA TRBD1 TRBJ2-3 TRBV7-9 TGTGCCAGCGACAGGGGGCGAGTCACAGATACGCAGTATTTT CASDRGRVTDTQYF
NA NA TRBJ1-4 TRBV9 TGTGCCAGCAGCGTAAAAGGGGGTCTCGGTGAAAAACTGTTTTTT CASSVKGGLGEKLFF
few NA TRBJ2-7 TRBV7-2 TGTGCCAGCAGCTTATCAGTAGAGTCTCGATACGAGCAGTACTTC CASSLSVESRYEQYF
NA TRBD2 TRBJ2-3 TRBV19 TGTGCCAGTAGTTACTCTAGCGGGATGGATACGCAGTATTTT CASSYSSGMDTQYF
NA TRBD1 TRBJ1-2 TRBV7-2 TGTGCCAGCAGCTACCGACAGGGCCAAGGCTATGGCTACACCTTC CASSYRQGQGYGYTF
NA NA TRBJ1-5 TRBV13 TGTGCCAGCAGTTCAGGTTTCAATCAGCCCCAGCATTTT CASSSGFNQPQHF
few TRBD1 TRBJ1-6 TRBV6-5 TGTGCCAGCACCACGGGGACAGGCAATTCACCCCTCCACTTT CASTTGTGNSPLHF
NA TRBD1 TRBJ2-1 TRBV24-1 TGTGCCACCAGTGATGCAGGGGGCCACTACAATGAGCAGTTCTTC CATSDAGGHYNEQFF
NA TRBD1 TRBJ1-1 TRBV18 TGTGCCAGCTCATCCGGGACAGGCTCAGAAGCTTTCTTT CASSSGTGSEAFF
NA NA TRBJ2-1 TRBV5-6 TGTGCCAGCAGCTTGGTAGGCGGCAGCAGCTCCTACAATGAGCAGTTCTTC CASSLVGGSSSYNEQFF
NA NA TRBJ2-3 TRBV3-1/TRBV3-2 TGTGCCAGCAGCCAATTTGGAGATACGCAGTATTTT CASSQFGDTQYF
once NA TRBJ2-7 TRBV7-9 TGTGCCAGCAGCTTAGGGTTACCGCCCGAGCAGTACTTC CASSLGLPPEQYF
NA NA TRBJ1-1 TRBV7-3 TGTGCCAGCAGCTTAGAGGGCAGGGACACTGAAGCTTTCTTT CASSLEGRDTEAFF
NA TRBD1 TRBJ1-2 TRBV4-1 TGCGCCAGCAGCCGGCCGGGACAGGGGGCCGGCTACACCTTC CASSRPGQGAGYTF
once NA TRBJ1-2 TRBV7-2 TGTGCCAGCAGCTTAGCGAACGGAAGGATGCTCTTC CASSLANGRMLF
once NA TRBJ1-4 TRBV12-3/TRBV12-4 TGTGCCAGCACCCGGGACGGCGGTGAAAAACTGTTTTTT CASTRDGGEKLFF
NA NA TRBJ1-1 TRBV5-1 TGCGCCAGCAGCTTGGACAGACTGAACACTGAAGCTTTCTTT CASSLDRLNTEAFF
once TRBD2 TRBJ2-7 TRBV7-2 TGTGCCAGCAGCCTACCTAAGACTAGCGGGGTCTACGAGCAGTACTTC CASSLPKTSGVYEQYF
NA NA TRBJ2-1 TRBV9 TGTGCCAGCAGCGTAGCGCAGGGAAGTTGGAATGAGCAGTTCTTC CASSVAQGSWNEQFF
NA NA TRBJ2-7 TRBV29-1 TGCAGCGTGGAACAGGAGTACTCCTACGAGCAGTACTTC CSVEQEYSYEQYF
NA NA TRBJ2-1 TRBV24-1 TGTGCCACCAGGAGTGCATCGGGGGACTCGAATGAGCAGTTCTTC CATRSASGDSNEQFF
NA NA TRBJ2-4 TRBV7-8 TGTGCCAGCAGCTTAGCCTCTATAGCCAAAAACATTCAGTACTTC CASSLASIAKNIQYF
NA NA TRBJ1-3 TRBV6-6 TGTGCCAGCAGTCGAACAGGTGGACACTCTGGAAACACCATATATTTT CASSRTGGHSGNTIYF
NA NA TRBJ2-1 TRBV3-1/TRBV3-2 TGTGCCAGCAGCCAAGTACAAGCGGCCAGAGAGCAGTTCTTC CASSQVQAAREQFF
NA NA TRBJ1-2 TRBV19 TGTGCCAGTAGTATGGGAAAAGGGGGTGGAGAAGGCTACACCTTC CASSMGKGGGEGYTF
NA TRBD2 TRBJ2-3 TRBV6-2/TRBV6-3 TGTGCCAGCAGTACCGGGACTAGCGGGGGGAAAAGCACAGATACGCAGTATTTT CASSTGTSGGKSTDTQYF
NA NA TRBJ2-7 TRBV6-2/TRBV6-3 TGTGCCAGCAGTTACTCGACGTGGGCCAGGTCAGCCTACGAGCAGTACTTC CASSYSTWARSAYEQYF
NA NA TRBJ1-5 TRBV2 TGTGCCAGCAGTACGGACCGGGATCAGCCCCAGCATTTT CASSTDRDQPQHF
many TRBD2 TRBJ2-7 TRBV20-1 TGCAGTGCTAGTTCAAGGACTAGCGTCTCCTACGAGCAGTACTTC CSASSRTSVSYEQYF
NA TRBD1 TRBJ1-2 TRBV5-4 TGTGCCAGCAGCGGCGGACAGGGGAAAAACGCTAACTATGGCTACACCTTC CASSGGQGKNANYGYTF
NA TRBD2 TRBJ2-1 TRBV7-2 TGTGCCAGCAGCCCTAGACTAGCGGGGGGGCCACCCAATGAGCAGTTCTTC CASSPRLAGGPPNEQFF
NA NA TRBJ1-3 TRBV6-6 TGTGCCAGCAGTAGATCCGGGGCCTACGTTTTCTCTGGAAACACCATATATTTT CASSRSGAYVFSGNTIYF
NA NA TRBJ2-1 TRBV24-1 TGTGCCACCAGCTCTAAGGGCTACAATGAGCAGTTCTTC CATSSKGYNEQFF
few NA TRBJ2-2 TRBV5-1 TGCGCCAGCAGCTACTCCACCGGGACAAGGGGAACGGGGGAGCTGTTTTTT CASSYSTGTRGTGELFF
NA NA TRBJ1-4 TRBV7-9 TGTGCCAGCAGCTTAAGAGCGGGGACTGAAAAACTGTTTTTT CASSLRAGTEKLFF
NA NA TRBJ2-1 TRBV10-3 TGTGCCATCAGTGGGAGTACCTACAATGAGCAGTTCTTC CAISGSTYNEQFF
NA NA TRBJ1-1 TRBV7-2 TGTGCCAGCAGTTGGGGGGGGACTGGAACTGAAGCTTTCTTT CASSWGGTGTEAFF
NA TRBD2 TRBJ2-3 TRBV4-2 TGTGCCAGCAGCCAAGAACTAGCGGGCAGCACAGATACGCAGTATTTT CASSQELAGSTDTQYF
NA TRBD2 TRBJ2-1 TRBV7-3 TGTGCCAGCAGCTATCTTAGCGGGGGGGCCTACAATGAGCAGTTCTTC CASSYLSGGAYNEQFF
NA NA TRBJ2-3 TRBV7-2 TGTGCCAGCAGCTTCCCTTTCTTGAACGCAGATACGCAGTATTTT CASSFPFLNADTQYF
NA TRBD2 TRBJ2-1 TRBV5-8 TGTGCCAGCAGCTTGGAACTAGCGGGGAAGCAGTTCTTC CASSLELAGKQFF
once TRBD2 TRBJ2-1 TRBV7-2 TGTGCCAGCAGCCCCCGACTAGCGGGAGGGCCGGATAATAATGAGCAGTTCTTC CASSPRLAGGPDNNEQFF
NA TRBD1 TRBJ1-4 TRBV29-1 TGCAGCGTCGCCGGTATGACAGGGGGAAATGAAAAACTGTTTTTT CSVAGMTGGNEKLFF
few NA TRBJ1-2 TRBV18 TGTGCCAGCTCACCTCAAAATTACTATGGCTACACCTTC CASSPQNYYGYTF
NA TRBD2 TRBJ2-3 TRBV3-1/TRBV3-2 TGTGCCAGCAGCCGAGGGACTAGCGGGGGGACAGATACGCAGTATTTT CASSRGTSGGTDTQYF
NA NA TRBJ1-2 TRBV19 TGTGCCAGTAGTAACGGGGTCTATGGCTACACCTTC CASSNGVYGYTF
NA NA TRBJ2-3 TRBV7-2 TGTGCCAGCAGCTCCCTCTTTAGCACAGATACGCAGTATTTT CASSSLFSTDTQYF
NA TRBD2 TRBJ2-2 TRBV5-4 TGTGCCAGCAGCGCGGGACTAAGCCATACCGGGGAGCTGTTTTTT CASSAGLSHTGELFF
NA TRBD1 TRBJ1-1 TRBV4-3 TGCGCCAGCAGCCGGCAGGGGGCTTGGACTGAAGCTTTCTTT CASSRQGAWTEAFF
NA NA TRBJ2-7 TRBV11-3 TGTGCCAGCAGCTTAGGGGCGACTAGCTACGAGCAGTACTTC CASSLGATSYEQYF
few TRBD1 TRBJ1-2 TRBV5-6 TGTGCCAGCAGCTGGACAGGGTCTTACGGCTACACCTTC CASSWTGSYGYTF
NA TRBD1 TRBJ1-4 TRBV19 TGTGCCAGTTCTAGGGGACAGGGGAAAGAAAAACTGTTTTTT CASSRGQGKEKLFF
NA TRBD1 TRBJ1-2 TRBV28 TGTGCCAGCAGCAACGGGCGACAGGGCCCGAATGGCTACACCTTC CASSNGRQGPNGYTF
NA TRBD2 TRBJ2-3 TRBV5-4 TGTGCCAGCAGCTCCGGACTAGCGGGGAGCACAGATACGCAGTATTTT CASSSGLAGSTDTQYF
NA NA TRBJ1-1 TRBV27 TGTGCCAGCACCCCTGAACCGGGGTGGACTGAAGCTTTCTTT CASTPEPGWTEAFF
NA TRBD2 TRBJ2-5 TRBV6-5 TGTGCCAGCAGCCGACTAGCGGGAGGAGAGACCCAGTACTTC CASSRLAGGETQYF